The T cell receptor (beta chain) under discussion was sequenced for a study of PD-1 blockade in mismatch repair-deficient tumors. V lost 5 bases to trimming and J lost 4 bases, with 26 bases between them. CDR1 is SEHNR, CDR2 FQNEAQ, per germline (reference sequence). The CDR3 covers 18 residues. Using immunoSEQ multiplex PCR, the repertoire was profiled, and TCRdb retains in-frame clones only, with some absent. The sample records over 75,000 clones, approximately 81% being singletons. All patients were mismatch repair deficient, assessed by either PCR or immunohistochemistry. Three pembrolizumab responders had their TCRs sequenced.

Material: peripheral blood, obtained 12 weeks after starting pembrolizumab. The chain is built from TRBV7-9 and TRBJ1-1; possibly TRBD1 for D (6 bases). This sequence originates from an adult with mismatch repair-deficient cancer. CDR3 region: CASSRTTSTGSEGTEAFF. The CDR3 DNA follows: TGTGCCAGCAGCCGAACAACCTCTACAGGGTCGGAGGGCACTGAAGCTTTCTTT.